These 22 T cell receptor beta chains share one sample of origin, sequenced in a study of T cell repertoires in cytomegalovirus infection (dated by TCRdb to the late 2010s). This sample was sequenced with an Illumina HiSeq 1500. In-frame beta chains were kept once TCRdb had trimmed the public reads at Q25 with fastp and called clones with MiXCR. Entries are consolidated by CDR3 protein sequence, retaining the most common genes and DNA. The sample contains approximately 700,000 distinct CDR3 sequences, under 40% of them found a single time. The ten largest clonotypes hold about 2.8% of the sample. Source material: PBMCs. The receptors originated from a human donor in good health (CMV status not recorded). Some clones in this sample may be carry-over from other donors' samples.

This clonotype has more than one count but fewer than ten. The J gene is TRBJ1-3, the V gene TRBV7-2; D might be TRBD1 (6 bases). The germline gives CDR1 SGHTA, CDR2 FQGNSA. V dropped 2 bases and J dropped 0 bases, with 14 bases sitting between them. This CDR3 spans 17 amino acids. For the CDR3, the DNA is TGTGCCAGCAGCTTATCGACAGGTAGAATCTCTGGAAACACCATATATTTT. Translating it yields CASSLSTGRISGNTIYF.

The chain joins TRBV12-3 or TRBV12-4 to TRBJ1-5, with D unresolved. Deletions cut 5 bases from V and 2 bases from J, with 13 bases between. This CDR3 has 15 residues. CDR3 in amino acids: CASSPPTSGNQPQHF. Written as DNA, the CDR3 is TGTGCCAGCAGTCCTCCGACATCTGGCAATCAGCCCCAGCATTTT.

This clonotype has at least ten counts. The chain carries TRBV7-2 and TRBJ1-5, with D possibly being TRBD1 (6 bases). CDR3 size: 14 residues. V lost 2 bases to trimming and J lost 3 bases, with 8 bases between them. The germline V gene encodes CDR1 SGHTA and CDR2 FQGNSA. The CDR3 bases are TGTGCCAGCAGCTTACAGGGGAACAATCAGCCCCAGCATTTT. Encoded protein: CASSLQGNNQPQHF.

This clonotype was observed at least ten times. This sequence joins TRBV11-1 and TRBJ2-2; D unclear. The V gene lost 5 bases and the J gene lost 6 bases, with 10 bases spanning the gap. The V gene's germline CDR1 is SGHAT and CDR2 FQDESV (reference sequence). The CDR3 extends over 13 amino acids. CDR3 nucleotides: TGTGCCAGCAGCCCCAACAGCCCCGGGGAGCTGTTTTTT. It translates to CASSPNSPGELFF.

The V gene is TRBV6-1, the J gene TRBJ2-2; D is uncertain. Deletions cut 3 bases from V and 4 bases from J, with 3 bases between. The CDR3 consists of 12 residues. CDR1 is MNHNS, CDR2 SASEGT, per germline. The CDR3 coding sequence is TGTGCCAGCAGTGACAGCACCGGGGAGCTGTTTTTT. It translates to CASSDSTGELFF.

This clonotype has just a few counts. The V call is TRBV6-5, the J call TRBJ1-5; D uncertain. The CDR3 covers 13 residues. Per the germline V gene, CDR1 is MNHEY and CDR2 is SVGAGI. V was shortened by 3 bases and J by 7 bases, with 10 bases between the two germline ends. The CDR3 bases are TGTGCCAGCAGTTATGGACTTCGGCAGCCCCAGCATTTT. This encodes CASSYGLRQPQHF.

The sample holds many counts of this clonotype. The chain couples TRBV6-1 to TRBJ1-2; 8 nucleotides match TRBD1. The V gene end was trimmed by 6 bases and the J gene end by 8 bases; junction bases not matched to a gene: 5. The CDR3 covers 12 residues. The germline gives CDR1 MNHNS, CDR2 SASEGT. CDR3 sequence: CASRRTGKGYTF. In DNA, the CDR3 is TGTGCCAGCAGACGGACAGGGAAAGGCTACACCTTC.

This sequence joins TRBV19 and TRBJ1-1, with 7 bases that match TRBD1. J was trimmed by 2 bases and V by 9 bases; bases with no gene match: 6. From germline, CDR1 is LNHDA and CDR2 SQIVND (reference sequence). The CDR3 is made up of 13 amino acids. CDR3 loop: CASETGRNTEAFF. CDR3 nucleotide sequence: TGTGCCAGCGAGACAGGGCGCAACACTGAAGCTTTCTTT.

There are many counts of this clonotype. J is TRBJ2-3 and V is TRBV7-2; no clear D. Per the germline V gene, CDR1 is SGHTA and CDR2 is FQGNSA. The CDR3 totals 13 residues. The V and J ends lost 5 bases and 2 bases respectively, with 8 bases between them. Here the CDR3 DNA reads TGTGCCAGCAGCCCTGAGGCCACAGATACGCAGTATTTT. Translation: CASSPEATDTQYF.

This clonotype appeared a few times. This chain links TRBV20-1 with TRBJ1-6; the D gene is possibly TRBD1 (6 bases). The germline V and J ends were trimmed by 5 bases and 7 bases, with 15 bases remaining between them. Per the germline V gene, CDR1 is DFQATT and CDR2 is SNEGSKA (reference sequence). This CDR3 has 14 amino acids. DNA of the CDR3: TGCAGTGCTTATACAGGGTTTAAGAATTCACCCCTCCACTTT. Translation gives CSAYTGFKNSPLHF.

This chain joins TRBV28 and TRBJ2-2; D might be TRBD2 (5 bases). Germline CDR1 is MDHEN and CDR2 is SYDVKM. The CDR3 has 15 residues. V was clipped by 8 bases and J by 5 bases, with 18 bases between them. In DNA, the CDR3 is TGTGCCAGCGCGCGGGTCACCCCGAGTACCGGGGAGCTGTTTTTT. Amino acids: CASARVTPSTGELFF.

This chain links TRBV5-1 with TRBJ1-2, with D tentatively TRBD1 (5 bases). Between the trimmed V and J ends, which lost 4 bases and 6 bases, there was a span of 16 bases. The CDR3 loop spans 14 amino acids. The germline CDR1 and CDR2 sequences are SGHRS and YFSETQ. The DNA of the CDR3 is TGCGCCAGCAGCCCACTGACAGAGGCTAATGGCTACACCTTC. It specifies CASSPLTEANGYTF.

With regard to this clonotype: At one end the junction does not follow the germline gene, possibly because of a read error. The V and J genes are TRBV5-1 and TRBJ2-7, with D possibly called TRBD1 or TRBD2 (6 bases each). In germline, CDR1 is SGHRS, CDR2 YFSETQ. This CDR3 contains 14 residues. CDR3 region: CACSLTGASYEQYF. For the CDR3, the DNA is TGCGCCTGCAGCTTGACGGGGGCCTCCTACGAGCAGTACTTC.

Worth noting for this clonotype: The conserved phenylalanine or tryptophan is not found at the CDR3 terminus, so this likely reflects a read error. This chain joins TRBV2 and TRBJ2-7, with D unclear. Germline V gives CDR1 SNHLY, CDR2 FYNNEI. CDR3 length: 12 residues. Trimming took 0 bases from V and 5 from J, leaving 5 bases between them. The CDR3 here is CASSEALNEQYL. CDR3 coding DNA: TGTGCCAGCAGTGAAGCGTTGAACGAGCAGTACCTC.

This clonotype was seen a handful of times. The genes are TRBV27 and TRBJ2-7, with no clear D. V was pared by 8 bases and J by 5 bases, with 13 bases between. This CDR3 has 12 residues. Germline CDR1 reads MNHEY; CDR2 reads SMNVEV (reference sequence). This CDR3 reads CASGYWTDEQYF. CDR3 DNA: TGTGCCAGCGGATACTGGACGGACGAGCAGTACTTC.

This clonotype was observed a handful of times. The chain carries TRBV6-1 and TRBJ2-3; TRBD1 matches at 12 bases. The V gene end was trimmed by 4 bases and the J gene end by 8 bases; junction bases not matched to a gene: 16. The CDR3 is 18 amino acids. The germline V gene has CDR1 MNHNS and CDR2 SASEGT. CDR3 in amino acids: CASSATGTGGVYWGTQYF. CDR3 in DNA: TGTGCCAGCAGTGCAACCGGGACAGGGGGCGTTTATTGGGGTACGCAGTATTTT.

For this clonotype: This may arise from a read error, as a much more abundant clone is one base away. The V and J genes are TRBV28 and TRBJ2-7; 9 bases map to TRBD1. Trimming cost V 2 bases and J 5 bases; bases outside gene matches: 4. The CDR3 loop spans 14 amino acids. Germline V gene data show CDR1 as MDHEN and CDR2 as SYDVKM. The CDR3 DNA reads TGTGCCAGCAGTTTAGTGGGACAGGGTCACGAGCAGTACTTC. Translating it yields CASSLVGQGHEQYF.

This clonotype occurred a few times. V and J are TRBV6-5 and TRBJ1-2; tentative D call: TRBD1 (6 bases). Looked up from germline, CDR1 is MNHEY and CDR2 is SVGAGI. The CDR3 runs 12 residues. Between the trimmed V and J ends, which lost 6 bases and 7 bases, there was a span of 12 bases. CDR3 loop: CASRRQAGGYTF. In nucleotides, the CDR3 is TGTGCCAGCAGGAGACAGGCCGGTGGCTACACCTTC.

This clonotype was counted a single time. The chain links TRBV19 to TRBJ1-5; 7 nucleotides line up with TRBD1. V lost 7 bases, J lost 7 bases, and 13 bases stayed unmatched. This CDR3 has 15 residues. CDR1 LNHDA and CDR2 SQIVND come from the germline V gene (reference sequence). The CDR3 DNA is TGTGCCAGTAACCTACCCCACAGGGGTGGACAGCCCCAGCATTTT. It encodes CASNLPHRGGQPQHF.

The chain has TRBV25-1 and TRBJ1-5; a possible D gene is TRBD1 (5 bases). This CDR3 spans 15 amino acids. CDR1 is MGHDK and CDR2 is SYGVNS in the germline V gene. V shed 6 bases and J shed 6 bases, with 18 bases lying between them. In DNA form, the CDR3 reads TGTGCCAGCAGCCCCGGGGCAGGGATGACTCAGCCCCAGCATTTT. Protein: CASSPGAGMTQPQHF.

This clonotype was counted a single time. The gene calls are TRBV10-3 and TRBJ2-3; 8 bases agree with TRBD2. Germline V gene data show CDR1 as ENHRY and CDR2 as SYGVKD. V shed 10 bases, J shed 1 base, and the junction held 13 bases outside the gene matches. The CDR3 is made up of 16 amino acids. CDR3 sequence: CATSSPGGQGTDTQYF. The CDR3 region has the DNA TGTGCCACCTCCTCGCCGGGGGGGCAGGGCACAGATACGCAGTATTTT.

This clonotype has only a few counts. This sequence joins TRBV28 and TRBJ2-2, with D possibly TRBD1 on 8 matching bases. The CDR3 runs to 14 residues. The V end lost 6 bases, the J end lost 5 bases, and 13 bases lay between the germline ends. Per the germline V gene, CDR1 is MDHEN and CDR2 is SYDVKM. The CDR3 sequence is CASSTGGETGELFF. Written as DNA, the CDR3 is TGTGCCAGCAGCACAGGGGGGGAGACCGGGGAGCTGTTTTTT.